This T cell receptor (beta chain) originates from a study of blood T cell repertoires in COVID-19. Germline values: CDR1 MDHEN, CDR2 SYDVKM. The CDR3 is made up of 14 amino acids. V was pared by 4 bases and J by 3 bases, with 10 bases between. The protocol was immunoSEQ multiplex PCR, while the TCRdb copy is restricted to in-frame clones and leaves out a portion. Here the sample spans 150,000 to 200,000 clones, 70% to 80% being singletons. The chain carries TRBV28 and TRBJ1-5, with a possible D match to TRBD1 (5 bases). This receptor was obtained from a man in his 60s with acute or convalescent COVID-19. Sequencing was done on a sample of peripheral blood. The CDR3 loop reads CASSSPTDNQPQHF. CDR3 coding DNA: TGTGCCAGCAGTTCACCGACAGACAATCAGCCCCAGCATTTT.